This T cell receptor (beta chain) comes out of a study of PD-1 blockade in classical Hodgkin lymphoma. General study results and limits: Before treatment, TCR diversity in newly diagnosed patients was reportedly lower than in healthy donors. CD4+ TCR diversity rose significantly by C4D1, and CD8+ TCR diversity did not.

CDR1 and CDR2 (germline): MDHEN, SYDVKM. V lost 5 bases to trimming and J lost 6 bases; unmatched junction nucleotides: 15. The CDR3 spans 18 residues. Every patient experienced relapse after autologous stem cell transplantation, and brentuximab vedotin exposure varied. Patients showed best responses of complete response, partial response or progressive disease. Clones were read by immunoSEQ multiplex PCR, and TCRdb kept only the in-frame ones, dropping some. The profile shows about 50,000 clones, over 60% of them singletons. This clone showed up just once. Its specificity is not known. V usage is TRBV28 and J usage is TRBJ2-2; 10 bases line up with TRBD1. This specimen consisted of peripheral blood mononuclear cells (PBMCs), obtained before the second cycle of nivolumab. This TCR was recovered from a human donor with classical Hodgkin lymphoma. CDR3 sequence (DNA): TGTGCCAGCAGTCCAACGTCCGGGACAGGGGTGGGAGCCGGGGAGCTGTTTTTT. Protein: CASSPTSGTGVGAGELFF.